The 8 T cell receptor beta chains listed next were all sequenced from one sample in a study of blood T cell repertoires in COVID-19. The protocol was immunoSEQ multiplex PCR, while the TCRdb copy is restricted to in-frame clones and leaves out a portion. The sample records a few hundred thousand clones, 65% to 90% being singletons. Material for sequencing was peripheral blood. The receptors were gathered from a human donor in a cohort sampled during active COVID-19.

As DNA, the CDR3 is TGTGCCAGCAGTTTAGACAGAAATCAGCCCCAGCATTTT. Translation gives CASSLDRNQPQHF. The chain is built from TRBV12-3 or TRBV12-4 and TRBJ1-5; D not resolved. This CDR3 comprises 13 residues. Trimming removed 1 base at V and 4 bases at J, with 5 bases between.

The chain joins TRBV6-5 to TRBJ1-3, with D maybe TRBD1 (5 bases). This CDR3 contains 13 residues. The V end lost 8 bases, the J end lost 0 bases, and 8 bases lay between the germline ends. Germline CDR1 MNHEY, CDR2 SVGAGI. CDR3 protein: CASADNSGNTIYF. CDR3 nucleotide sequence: TGTGCCAGCGCGGACAACTCTGGAAACACCATATATTTT.

The DNA of the CDR3 is TGTGCCAGCAGCTTAGTTACTAGCGGGGGTCGAGATACGCAGTATTTT. Translation: CASSLVTSGGRDTQYF. V is TRBV7-6 and J is TRBJ2-3; 11 bases fit TRBD2. This CDR3 is built from 16 residues. Trimming took 1 base from V and 5 from J; bases not matched to a gene: 5. Germline V gene data show CDR1 as SGHVS and CDR2 as FNYEAQ.

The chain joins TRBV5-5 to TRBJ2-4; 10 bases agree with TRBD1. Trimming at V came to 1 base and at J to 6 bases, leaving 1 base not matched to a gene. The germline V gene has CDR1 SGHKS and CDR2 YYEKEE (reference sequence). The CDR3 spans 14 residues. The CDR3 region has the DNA TGTGCCAGCAGCTTGAGGGACAGGGGAAACATTCAGTACTTC. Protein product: CASSLRDRGNIQYF.

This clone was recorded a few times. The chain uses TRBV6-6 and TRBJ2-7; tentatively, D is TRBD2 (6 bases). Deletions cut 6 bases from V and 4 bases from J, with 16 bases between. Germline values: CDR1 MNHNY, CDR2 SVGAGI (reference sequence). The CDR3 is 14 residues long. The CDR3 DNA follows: TGTGCCAGCAGCGTAGACGGCGGGACTTACGAGCAGTACTTC. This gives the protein CASSVDGGTYEQYF.

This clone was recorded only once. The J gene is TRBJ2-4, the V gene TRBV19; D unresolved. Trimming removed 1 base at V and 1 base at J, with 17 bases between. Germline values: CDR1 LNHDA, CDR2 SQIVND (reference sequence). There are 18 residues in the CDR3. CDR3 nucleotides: TGTGCCAGTAGTATAGGGCTTTTTGCTCCAACGGCCAAAAACATTCAGTACTTC. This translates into CASSIGLFAPTAKNIQYF.

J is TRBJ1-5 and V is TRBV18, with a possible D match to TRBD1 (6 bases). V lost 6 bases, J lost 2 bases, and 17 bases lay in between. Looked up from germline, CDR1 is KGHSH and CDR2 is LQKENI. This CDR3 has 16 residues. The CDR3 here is CASSPIQGSGNQPQHF. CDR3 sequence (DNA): TGTGCCAGCTCCCCGATACAGGGTAGTGGCAATCAGCCCCAGCATTTT.

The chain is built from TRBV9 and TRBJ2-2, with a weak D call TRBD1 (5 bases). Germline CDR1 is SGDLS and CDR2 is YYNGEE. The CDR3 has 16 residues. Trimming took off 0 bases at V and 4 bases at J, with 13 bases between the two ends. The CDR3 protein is CASSVGAGQGTGELFF. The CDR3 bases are TGTGCCAGCAGCGTAGGGGCAGGGCAGGGCACCGGGGAGCTGTTTTTT.